This T cell receptor (beta chain) was retrieved from a study of blood T cells in healthy people across ages. PBMCs, at least 7 million per sample, were isolated. Whole-study results and caveats: A roughly linear fall in TCR beta diversity per million T cells was seen with increasing age. Possibly confounding the expanded clonotype changes was the fact that donor CMV status was unknown.

Next came a second PCR, run for about 6 to 11 cycles, which used a sample-barcoded 5' primer along with a J-beta primer mix. TCRdb ran MiXCR on the 5' RACE reads and lists one entry per CDR3 protein. The sample comprises about 650,000 distinct CDR3 sequences, approximately 29% of which are singletons, and 15% rests with the top ten. The CDR3 length is 15 residues. The germline gives CDR1 SGHVS, CDR2 FNYEAQ. Trimming removed 4 bases from V and 5 bases from J, with 18 bases in between. This clonotype was seen a handful of times. Its antigen is still unknown. The receptor's source is a woman of 80 years or more in good health. Sequencing used blood. This rearrangement joins TRBV7-6 to TRBJ2-7, with D perhaps assigned TRBD1 or TRBD2 (7 bases each). The CDR3 sequence is CASSSRTGRGDEQYF. CDR3 bases: TGTGCCAGCAGCTCAAGGACAGGCCGGGGGGACGAGCAGTACTTC.